These 17 T cell receptor beta chains share one sample of origin, sequenced in a study of brain metastases from non-small cell lung cancer. The assay was immunoSEQ multiplex PCR, and TCRdb's table has in-frame clones only and misses some. This table holds some 4,100 clones, roughly nine tenths found once. Specimen: primary lung tumor tissue. The receptors here all came from a donor older than 35 with non-small cell lung cancer.

The V and J genes are TRBV19 and TRBJ2-1; tentatively, D is TRBD1 (6 bases). Germline CDR1 and CDR2: LNHDA and SQIVND (reference sequence). Trimming removed 4 bases at V and 4 bases at J, with 14 bases between. The CDR3 has 15 residues. CDR3 amino acids: CASSNRTGLYNEQFF. The CDR3 DNA sequence: TGTGCCAGTAGTAACCGCACAGGGCTATACAATGAGCAGTTCTTC.

The CDR3 DNA reads as TGTGCCAGCAGTTACTCCACGCCGGGGGGGCTCGAGACCCAGTACTTC. Its protein is CASSYSTPGGLETQYF. The chain has TRBV6-6 and TRBJ2-5, with TRBD2 matching over 8 bases. Germline V gives CDR1 MNHNY, CDR2 SVGAGI (reference sequence). The CDR3 has 16 residues. The J segment lost 5 bases and the V segment lost 0 bases, leaving 8 bases of the junction unmatched.

In this sample, this clone turned up once. V gene TRBV3-1 (or the pseudogene TRBV3-2) combines with J gene TRBJ1-6; unclear D gene. With 5 bases removed from V and 10 bases from J, the gap between germline ends came to 12 bases. CDR1 LGHDT and CDR2 YNNKEL come from the germline V gene (reference sequence). The CDR3 is 13 amino acids. CDR3 sequence (DNA): TGTGCCAGCAGCTGGGGTGGTGGATCACCCCTCCACTTT. Its protein product is CASSWGGGSPLHF.

This chain links TRBV10-3 with TRBJ1-1; 10 positions match TRBD1. From germline, CDR1 is ENHRY and CDR2 SYGVKD. Germline trimming cut 6 bases from V and 4 bases from J; bases unmatched to any gene: 8. This CDR3 region has 15 residues. The CDR3 region has the DNA TGTGCCATCAGGGGGACAGGGGCCTTGGGCACTGAAGCTTTCTTT. This gives the protein CAIRGTGALGTEAFF.

The V gene is TRBV5-1, the J gene TRBJ1-4; 7 bases line up with TRBD1. V gave up 4 bases and J gave up 6 bases; unmatched junction bases: 12. The CDR3 is 16 residues long. Germline lookup yields CDR1 SGHRS and CDR2 YFSETQ. The DNA of the CDR3 is TGCGCCAGCAGCCCTACCCAGACAGGGAGGGATGAAAAACTGTTTTTT. This encodes CASSPTQTGRDEKLFF.

V usage is TRBV30 and J usage is TRBJ1-5; D is perhaps TRBD1 (6 bases). Germline CDR1 reads GTSNPN; CDR2 reads SVGIG (reference sequence). Trimming stripped 1 base from V and 14 bases from J, with 15 bases between. This CDR3 contains 12 residues. CDR3 DNA: TGTGCCTGGAGTGAGGGGGGGGAGATGAAGCATTTT. As protein: CAWSEGGEMKHF.

This chain connects TRBV5-4 to TRBJ2-5; 7 nucleotides line up with TRBD1. This CDR3 has 15 residues. The V gene end was trimmed by 3 bases and the J gene end by 1 base; junction bases not matched to a gene: 6. The V gene's germline CDR1 is SGHNT and CDR2 YYREEE (reference sequence). CDR3 sequence (DNA): TGTGCCAGCAGCTGGGGGCAGGGGGTCCAAGAGACCCAGTACTTC. It yields the protein CASSWGQGVQETQYF.

This clone was picked up one time. This chain links TRBV6-5 with TRBJ1-1, with D maybe TRBD1 (5 bases). Germline CDR1 and CDR2: MNHEY and SVGAGI. Deletions cut 6 bases from V and 1 base from J, with 15 bases between. The CDR3 spans 15 residues. The CDR3 reads CASRTMTGQNTEAFF. The CDR3 region has the DNA TGTGCCAGCAGGACTATGACGGGGCAGAACACTGAAGCTTTCTTT.

The gene calls are TRBV25-1 and TRBJ2-5; D gene uncertain. V dropped 3 bases and J dropped 4 bases, with 12 bases sitting between them. Per germline, CDR1 MGHDK and CDR2 SYGVNS. The CDR3 has 14 residues. The CDR3 DNA reads TGTGCCAGCAGTGATCAACGGACCGTAGAGACCCAGTACTTC. This gives the protein CASSDQRTVETQYF. The whole variable domain, remainder taken from reference TRBV25-1 and TRBJ2-5, is EADIYQTPRYLVIGTGKKITLECSQTMGHDKMYWYQQDPGMELHLIHYSYGVNSTEKGDLSSESTVSRIRTEHFPLTLESARPSHTSQYLCASSDQRTVETQYFGPGTRLLVL.

V usage is TRBV29-1 and J usage is TRBJ2-3; 7 nucleotides agree with TRBD1. This CDR3 spans 13 amino acids. Germline CDR1 is SQVTM and CDR2 is ANQGSEA. The J segment lost 2 bases and the V segment lost 4 bases, leaving 3 bases of the junction unmatched. CDR3 in amino acids: CSVVKGATDTQYF. CDR3 in DNA: TGCAGCGTTGTGAAGGGGGCCACAGATACGCAGTATTTT.

The rearrangement uses TRBV5-6 and TRBJ1-1, with TRBD1 matching over 7 bases. Germline CDR1 reads SGHDT; CDR2 reads YYEEEE. V trimming: 4 bases; J trimming: 5 bases; junction bases outside the gene matches: 11. The CDR3 is made up of 15 amino acids. The CDR3 nucleotides read TGTGCCAGCAGCGCAATACAGGGGAGCGGTACTGAAGCTTTCTTT. Translation: CASSAIQGSGTEAFF.

The chain employs TRBV25-1 and TRBJ2-2; TRBD2 matches at 11 bases. The CDR3 is 18 amino acids. J gave up 7 bases and V 6 bases, and 16 bases lay outside the gene matches. In germline, CDR1 is MGHDK, CDR2 SYGVNS. The CDR3 coding sequence is TGTGCCAGCAGAGGAAGGACGTCGACTAGCGGGGTCGGCGGGGAGCTGTTTTTT. It translates to CASRGRTSTSGVGGELFF. The entire variable domain, with the rest obtained from reference TRBV25-1 and TRBJ2-2, is as follows: EADIYQTPRYLVIGTGKKITLECSQTMGHDKMYWYQQDPGMELHLIHYSYGVNSTEKGDLSSESTVSRIRTEHFPLTLESARPSHTSQYLCASRGRTSTSGVGGELFFGEGSRLTVL.

On this clone itself: Other nucleotide sequences in the sample specify the same CDR3. J is TRBJ2-5 and V is TRBV19; no clear D. The germline gives CDR1 LNHDA, CDR2 SQIVND (reference sequence). The CDR3 totals 14 residues. Trimming stripped 1 base from V and 1 base from J, with 7 bases between. CDR3 protein: CASSIGQIQETQYF. The CDR3 DNA is TGTGCCAGTAGTATAGGACAAATCCAAGAGACCCAGTACTTC.

This clone appeared once. This chain joins TRBV2 and TRBJ1-1; a weak D match, TRBD1 (6 bases). Germline-derived CDR1 and CDR2 are SNHLY and FYNNEI. The CDR3 loop spans 11 amino acids. This CDR3 is CARGLHTEAFF. CDR3 DNA sequence: TGTGCTAGGGGGTTGCACACTGAAGCTTTCTTT.

The genes are TRBV5-4 and TRBJ2-7; D not certain. The germline V and J ends were trimmed by 4 bases and 0 bases, with 5 bases remaining between them. Per the germline V gene, CDR1 is SGHNT and CDR2 is YYREEE (reference sequence). The CDR3 has 12 residues. The CDR3 DNA sequence: TGTGCCAGCAGCGACACCTCCTACGAGCAGTACTTC. Amino acid sequence: CASSDTSYEQYF.

The rearrangement uses TRBV21-1 and TRBJ2-5; TRBD2 reflects the table's D call only, with no check against the DNA. TRBV21-1 is a listed pseudogene. The CDR3 totals 20 residues. The CDR3 loop is CASGEATLARAGNLGEAQYF. CDR3 bases: TGTGCCAGCGGAGAGGCGACTCTCGCGCGGGCAGGGAATCTAGGGGAGGCCCAGTACTTC.

This chain connects TRBV6-2 or TRBV6-3 to TRBJ2-7, with 8 bases fitting TRBD1. The CDR3 runs 18 residues. Germline CDR1 and CDR2: MNHEY and SVGEGT. V was clipped by 2 bases and J by 0 bases; unmatched bases: 12. CDR3 DNA sequence: TGTGCCAGCAGTTACCAGGACAGGGTCACCAGGAGCTCCTACGAGCAGTACTTC. This codes for CASSYQDRVTRSSYEQYF.